This T cell receptor beta chain stems from a study of vaccination and CD4 T cells after COVID-19. On the study more broadly: Participants were vaccinated with two doses, given as either BNT162b2 or mRNA-1273 vaccine.

As for treatment: 10-day PBMC culture with coronavirus spike peptide pools or control peptides (ViraFEST assay). Cultured CD4+ T cell DNA underwent sequencing with the Oncomine TCR Beta short-read assay. MiXCR, run by TCRdb on the PCR reads, gives a single entry per CDR3 protein. The sample lists 14,000 to 15,000 distinct CDR3 sequences; over 45% were seen once. About this clonotype itself: Its antigen is undetermined.

Germline CDR1 is SGHVS and CDR2 is FQNEAQ. The CDR3 spans 15 residues. V lost 6 bases, J lost 7 bases, and 9 bases stayed unmatched. The receptor comes from a human donor who had recovered from COVID-19. The chain employs TRBV7-8 and TRBJ2-2, with 9 bases lining up with TRBD2. The specimen was CD4+ T cells from blood, cultured in vitro. CDR3 nucleotides: TGTGCCAGCAGTTCCGGCGGGAGGGGCGTCGGGGAGCTGTTTTTT. It specifies CASSSGGRGVGELFF.